The entry below describes one T cell receptor beta chain. These data are taken from a study of cytotoxic CD8 clonotypes in ibrutinib-treated CLL. Trimming cost V 5 bases and J 6 bases, with 20 bases left between them. The CDR3 runs to 16 residues. Germline V gene sequence: CDR1 MDHEN, CDR2 SYDVKM. Method: immunoSEQ multiplex PCR; TCRdb's copy keeps in-frame clones and lacks some. The table lists roughly 150,000 clones, about four fifths of them singletons. This TCR was sampled from a human donor with chronic lymphocytic leukemia. The chain has TRBV28 and TRBJ1-5; D unclear. The source material was PBMCs, sampled after 24 months of ibrutinib treatment. The CDR3 DNA reads TGTGCCAGCAGTAGACACCCGGGTGAGGGAGGTCAGCCCCAGCATTTT. Amino acid sequence: CASSRHPGEGGQPQHF.